A selection of T cell receptor beta chains follows, all from one sample in a study of T cell changes during pregnancy in multiple sclerosis. Here immunoSEQ multiplex PCR was the method, and the copy in TCRdb shows in-frame clones only, minus some. There are about 60,000 clones in the sample; roughly 90% occur only once, and around 0.85% lies in the top ten. The source material was peripheral blood, sampled before pregnancy. The receptors originated from a female donor with multiple sclerosis, enrolled in a pregnancy study. The CDR3 runs from the conserved cysteine through the conserved F or W. A D gene is named only where the DNA matches it firmly. Rows may omit the clone size; those that give it use once, few, many or a size class.

v_call	clone_size	j_call	d_call	cdr3_aa	cdr3_nt
TRBV11-2	.	TRBJ2-7	.	CASSLTGPAYEQYF	TGTGCCAGCAGCTTAACAGGGCCCGCCTACGAGCAGTACTTC
TRBV19	.	TRBJ1-2	.	CASSIGGRGYGYTF	TGTGCCAGTAGTATCGGGGGTCGCGGCTATGGCTACACCTTC
TRBV18	once	TRBJ1-2	.	CASSPPVRVDYGYTF	TGTGCCAGCTCACCCCCCGTGAGGGTAGACTATGGCTACACCTTC
TRBV30	.	TRBJ1-6	.	CAWDLRTGSGSSPLHF	TGTGCCTGGGATTTACGAACAGGATCCGGGAGTTCACCCCTCCACTTT
TRBV6-4	medium-sized	TRBJ2-2	TRBD1	CASSGDRDTGELFF	TGTGCCAGCAGTGGAGACAGGGACACCGGGGAGCTGTTTTTT
TRBV7-2	.	TRBJ1-2	.	CASSLGSTEQGANYGYTF	TGTGCCAGCAGCTTAGGGTCGACAGAACAGGGAGCTAACTATGGCTACACCTTC
TRBV6-1	.	TRBJ2-1	.	CASTRPTNNEQFF	TGTGCCAGCACGAGGCCGACTAACAATGAGCAGTTCTTC
TRBV5-6	.	TRBJ1-1	.	CASSSIRGRGTEAFF	TGTGCCAGCAGCTCTATCAGGGGTAGAGGCACTGAAGCTTTCTTT
TRBV4-1	.	TRBJ1-2	TRBD1	CASSHQDPGTDFHYGYTF	TGCGCCAGCAGCCACCAAGATCCCGGGACAGACTTCCATTATGGCTACACCTTC
TRBV9	.	TRBJ1-1	TRBD1	CASSVSVTGDTEAFF	TGTGCCAGCAGCGTAAGTGTGACAGGGGATACTGAAGCTTTCTTT
TRBV6-5	.	TRBJ1-6	.	CASSYSGGAPLHF	TGTGCCAGCAGTTACTCCGGGGGGGCACCCCTCCACTTT
TRBV6-6	.	TRBJ1-4	.	CASSYTGGAYEKLFF	TGTGCCAGCAGTTATACGGGGGGCGCGTACGAAAAACTGTTTTTT
TRBV10-3	.	TRBJ1-2	TRBD1	CATRGTGTFSGYTF	TGTGCCACCCGGGGGACAGGGACCTTTAGTGGCTACACCTTC
TRBV15	few	TRBJ1-2	TRBD1	CATSRRTGGIQGYTF	TGTGCCACCAGCAGACGCACAGGGGGCATCCAAGGCTACACCTTC
TRBV7-3	.	TRBJ2-7	TRBD1	CASSLGQGGEQYF	TGTGCCAGCAGCTTAGGACAGGGTGGCGAGCAGTACTTC
TRBV7-9	once	TRBJ1-2	.	CASSFLGGRVQANYGYTF	TGTGCCAGCAGCTTCCTCGGGGGGCGTGTACAGGCGAACTATGGCTACACCTTC
TRBV5-4	.	TRBJ2-5	.	CASSFETGRKTQYF	TGTGCCAGCAGCTTCGAGACAGGGAGGAAGACCCAGTACTTC
TRBV5-1	.	TRBJ1-6	.	CASSALRATDNSPLHF	TGCGCCAGCAGCGCTTTGAGGGCCACCGATAATTCACCCCTCCACTTT
TRBV5-1	.	TRBJ1-2	TRBD1	CASSSQGAIGYTF	TGCGCCAGCAGCTCACAGGGGGCGATCGGCTACACCTTC
TRBV25-1	few	TRBJ1-5	.	CASSPGGGENQPQHF	TGTGCCAGCAGTCCCGGGGGAGGGGAAAATCAGCCCCAGCATTTT
TRBV19	.	TRBJ2-7	.	CASSNQGIRPYEQYF	TGTGCCAGTAGTAATCAGGGTATCCGCCCCTACGAGCAGTACTTC
TRBV9	.	TRBJ2-2	.	CASSGLLANTGELFF	TGTGCCAGCAGCGGCCTATTAGCGAACACCGGGGAGCTGTTTTTT
TRBV7-3	.	TRBJ2-1	.	CASMGQGGIINEQFF	TGTGCCAGCATGGGGCAGGGCGGGATAATTAATGAGCAGTTCTTC
TRBV11-3	.	TRBJ2-1	TRBD1	CASSSGQGNNEQFF	TGTGCCAGCAGCTCGGGACAGGGGAATAATGAGCAGTTCTTC
TRBV12-5	.	TRBJ1-2	.	CASGLDGLYGYTF	TGTGCTAGTGGTTTGGACGGTTTATATGGCTACACCTTC
TRBV7-3	.	TRBJ1-1	TRBD1	CASSLTGQTNTEAFF	TGTGCCAGCAGCTTAACGGGACAGACTAACACTGAAGCTTTCTTT
TRBV5-1	.	TRBJ1-3	TRBD1	CASRLGRSTGAGNTIYF	TGCGCCAGCAGGTTGGGACGATCAACAGGGGCTGGAAACACCATATATTTT
TRBV2	.	TRBJ2-1	TRBD1	CASKEDRDPYNEQFF	TGTGCCAGCAAAGAAGACAGGGACCCCTACAATGAGCAGTTCTTC
TRBV19	.	TRBJ1-6	.	CASSIGSGSPLHF	TGTGCCAGTAGTATTGGGTCGGGTTCACCCCTCCACTTT
TRBV7-2	.	TRBJ1-1	.	CASSLGGAGLNTEAFF	TGTGCCAGCAGCTTGGGGGGGGCGGGGTTGAACACTGAAGCTTTCTTT
TRBV6-5	few	TRBJ1-1	.	CASSSGQLNTEAFF	TGTGCCAGCAGTTCCGGACAGTTGAACACTGAAGCTTTCTTT
TRBV6-4	.	TRBJ2-3	TRBD2	CASSLAGGESDTQYF	TGTGCCAGCTCCCTAGCGGGGGGGGAGTCAGATACGCAGTATTTT
TRBV30	.	TRBJ1-2	.	CAWKGDAYYGYTF	TGTGCCTGGAAGGGGGACGCATACTATGGCTACACCTTC